These T cell receptor beta chains were read from a single sample in a study of T cell changes during pregnancy in multiple sclerosis. Sequenced by immunoSEQ multiplex PCR; TCRdb stores in-frame clones only, minus some. The data show some 99,000 clones, approximately 95% seen once. This material consisted of peripheral blood, taken after pregnancy. The source is a female donor with multiple sclerosis, enrolled in a pregnancy study. Each CDR3 is given with its conserved first and last residue. Each record gives: CDR3 length, D gene, V gene, clone size, J gene, CDR3 DNA, CDR3 protein. The D gene is left open where the match is weak. Only some rows state a clone size, as once, few, many or a class for expanded clones.

cdr3_length: 13; d_call: .; v_call: TRBV5-6; clone_size: .; j_call: TRBJ2-3; cdr3_nt: TGTGCCAGCAGCTTATTTTCAGCAGATACGCAGTATTTT; cdr3_aa: CASSLFSADTQYF
cdr3_length: 16; d_call: TRBD1; v_call: TRBV5-1; clone_size: .; j_call: TRBJ2-1; cdr3_nt: TGCGCCAGCAGCTCCACCTCGGGACAGGGGAACAATGAGCAGTTCTTC; cdr3_aa: CASSSTSGQGNNEQFF
cdr3_length: 14; d_call: .; v_call: TRBV7-9; clone_size: .; j_call: TRBJ1-3; cdr3_nt: TGTGCCAGCAGCCCTACCAGGGCTGGAAACACCATATATTTT; cdr3_aa: CASSPTRAGNTIYF
cdr3_length: 12; d_call: .; v_call: TRBV19; clone_size: .; j_call: TRBJ1-1; cdr3_nt: TGTGCCAGCAATATCGGGAACACTGAAGCTTTCTTT; cdr3_aa: CASNIGNTEAFF
cdr3_length: 14; d_call: TRBD2; v_call: TRBV5-6; clone_size: .; j_call: TRBJ2-7; cdr3_nt: TGTGCCAGCAGCTTTCGCGGGAGTTTCTACGAGCAGTACTTC; cdr3_aa: CASSFRGSFYEQYF
cdr3_length: 17; d_call: .; v_call: TRBV7-9; clone_size: .; j_call: TRBJ2-3; cdr3_nt: TGTGCCAGCAGCCCTTTGGAGGGAGGAACCTTCACAGATACGCAGTATTTT; cdr3_aa: CASSPLEGGTFTDTQYF
cdr3_length: 15; d_call: TRBD2; v_call: TRBV4-2; clone_size: many; j_call: TRBJ2-1; cdr3_nt: TGTGCCAGCAGCCAAACTAGCGGCTCCTACAATGAGCAGTTCTTC; cdr3_aa: CASSQTSGSYNEQFF
cdr3_length: 15; d_call: TRBD1; v_call: TRBV28; clone_size: .; j_call: TRBJ1-2; cdr3_nt: TGTGCCAGTGACCCCTCAATTCAGGGGGCAACTGGCTACACCTTC; cdr3_aa: CASDPSIQGATGYTF
cdr3_length: 14; d_call: TRBD1; v_call: TRBV7-8; clone_size: .; j_call: TRBJ2-7; cdr3_nt: TGTGCCAGCAGCCCCGGGACAGAGATTTACGAGCAGTACTTC; cdr3_aa: CASSPGTEIYEQYF
cdr3_length: 15; d_call: TRBD2; v_call: TRBV7-6; clone_size: .; j_call: TRBJ2-3; cdr3_nt: TGTGCCAGCAGCCCGAGCGGGAGTGTCGCAGATACGCAGTATTTT; cdr3_aa: CASSPSGSVADTQYF